This T cell receptor beta chain comes out of a study of Graves' ophthalmopathy and Graves' hyperthyroidism. This clonotype has just a few counts. Its antigen is not identified. The sequenced template was RNA, covering the TCR beta CDR3 region. In the first round, RT-PCR was carried out with HTBI primers, and a multiplex PCR formed the second round. TCRdb fed the multiplex PCR reads into MiXCR, producing one record per CDR3 protein. In the table there are 500,000 to 800,000 distinct CDR3 sequences, just over 40% of which are singletons. Germline V gene data show CDR1 as DFQATT and CDR2 as SNEGSKA (reference sequence). The CDR3 consists of 15 residues. The V end lost 1 base, the J end lost 2 bases, and 14 bases lay between the germline ends. Study-wide results and limits: Sensitivity reached 85% to 90% and specificity 75% to 82% for a 13-signature model separating ophthalmopathy from stable hyperthyroidism. Thyroid clonotypes that were expanded above 0.001 frequency mostly also appeared in blood.

Moderate-to-severe activity, CAS ≥3, NOSPECS ≥4 and duration under 3 months were recorded for donors with ophthalmopathy. The chain carries TRBV20-1 and TRBJ1-1; D unresolved. The origin of this receptor is an adult man with Graves' ophthalmopathy. The source material was peripheral blood. Here the CDR3 DNA reads TGCAGTGCTAGAGCCCTATTTCGGGGTAACACTGAAGCTTTCTTT. Residues: CSARALFRGNTEAFF.